Sequencing of this T cell receptor (beta chain) was carried out in a study of blood T cell repertoires in COVID-19. The wider study: Researchers got acute and convalescent COVID-19 samples from the United States, Italy and Spain. Sources were T cells, B-cell-depleted T cells, or PBMCs; the material itself was cDNA or gDNA.

Per the authors' pipeline: Amplification of reference gene primers provided the estimated nucleated cell counts. The assay was immunoSEQ multiplex PCR, and TCRdb's table has in-frame clones only and misses some. V and J calls and clone size are as listed in that table; D and trimming were resolved from the DNA. The data hold tens of thousands of clones, with about 80% observed a single time. V lost 2 bases and J 4 bases, leaving 2 bases between the germline ends. CDR3 length: 10 amino acids. The germline gives CDR1 GTSNPN, CDR2 SVGIG (reference sequence). The source material was peripheral blood. V usage is TRBV30 and J usage is TRBJ1-1; unclear D gene. The clonotype comes from a woman aged 70-85 years with acute or convalescent COVID-19. The chain's CDR3 is CAWSRTEAFF. CDR3 DNA sequence: TGTGCCTGGAGTCGCACTGAAGCTTTCTTT.